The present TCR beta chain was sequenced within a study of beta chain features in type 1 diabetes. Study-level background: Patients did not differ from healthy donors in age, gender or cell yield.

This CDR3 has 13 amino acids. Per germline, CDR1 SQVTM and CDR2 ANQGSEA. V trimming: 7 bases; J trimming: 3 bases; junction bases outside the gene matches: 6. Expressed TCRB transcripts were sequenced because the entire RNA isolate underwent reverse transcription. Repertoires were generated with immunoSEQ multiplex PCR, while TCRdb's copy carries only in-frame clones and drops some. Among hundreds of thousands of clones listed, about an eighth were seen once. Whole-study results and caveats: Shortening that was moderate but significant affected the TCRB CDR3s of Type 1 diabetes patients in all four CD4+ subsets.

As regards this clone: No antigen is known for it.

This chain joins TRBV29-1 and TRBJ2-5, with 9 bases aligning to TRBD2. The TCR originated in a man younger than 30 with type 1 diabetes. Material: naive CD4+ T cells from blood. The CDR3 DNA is TGCAGCGCCGGTAGCGGGAGCGAAGAGACCCAGTACTTC. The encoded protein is CSAGSGSEETQYF.